The 30 T cell receptor beta chains below come from one sample, sequenced in a study of T cells after yellow fever vaccination. Each CDR3 protein gets one entry after TCRdb re-called the 5' RACE reads with MiXCR. Here the sample spans about 550,000 distinct CDR3 sequences, about 19% being singletons. This material consisted of PBMCs, taken 15 days after the yellow fever booster vaccination. The receptors shown here come from a young man who received the YFV17D yellow fever vaccine.

The chain has TRBV12-3 or TRBV12-4 and TRBJ2-1, with D unresolved. The V end lost 3 bases, the J end lost 9 bases, and 12 bases lay between the germline ends. CDR3 length equals 13 residues. The CDR3 region is CASSFSSVTEQFF. The CDR3 region has the DNA TGTGCCAGCAGTTTTTCTTCGGTAACTGAGCAGTTCTTC.

As for this clonotype: Sequence at one end of the junction differs from germline and may be a read error. J is TRBJ2-3 and V is TRBV20-1; D might be TRBD2 (5 bases). Germline assignment: CDR1 DFQATT and CDR2 SNEGSKA (reference sequence). The CDR3 has 15 residues. CDR3: CSARGASSFTDTQYF. The CDR3 region has the DNA TGCAGTGCCAGAGGCGCTAGCTCCTTCACAGATACGCAGTATTTT.

This clonotype was seen more than once but under ten times. CDR3 sequence: CASSFTGTGNTEAFF. The CDR3 coding sequence is TGTGCCAGTAGTTTCACCGGGACAGGGAACACTGAAGCTTTCTTT. The V gene is TRBV19, the J gene TRBJ1-1; 8 nucleotides agree with TRBD1. Germline V gene data show CDR1 as LNHDA and CDR2 as SQIVND (reference sequence). V gave up 5 bases and J gave up 1 base; unmatched junction bases: 6. The CDR3 is made up of 15 amino acids.

This clonotype was found a few times. CDR3 nucleotides: TGCAGTGCAAAACTCGGATACAATGAGCAGTTCTTC. It is translated as CSAKLGYNEQFF. The chain joins TRBV20-1 to TRBJ2-1, with D unclear. V was pared by 6 bases and J by 4 bases, with 10 bases between. The CDR3 has 12 amino acids. From germline, CDR1 is DFQATT and CDR2 SNEGSKA (reference sequence).

V is TRBV7-2 and J is TRBJ2-2; no clear D. The CDR3 spans 12 residues. Germline-derived CDR1 and CDR2 are SGHTA and FQGNSA. V was clipped by 1 base and J by 13 bases, with 10 bases between them. In nucleotides, the CDR3 is TGTGCCAGCAGCTTAGACGGCTTGAGGCTGTTTTTT. Translation gives CASSLDGLRLFF.

This clonotype was counted at least ten times. The V gene is TRBV5-1, the J gene TRBJ2-5, with 7 bases aligning to TRBD1. V lost 3 bases to trimming and J lost 2 bases; unmatched junction nucleotides: 4. From germline, CDR1 is SGHRS and CDR2 YFSETQ. There are 14 residues in the CDR3. DNA for the CDR3: TGCGCCAGCAGCTGGCAGGGACAGCAAGAGACCCAGTACTTC. It is translated as CASSWQGQQETQYF.

The chain uses TRBV6-5 and TRBJ1-2; D is perhaps TRBD1 (6 bases). CDR1 is MNHEY, CDR2 SVGAGI, per germline. CDR3 length: 16 residues. V lost 2 bases to trimming and J lost 4 bases, with 17 bases between them. As DNA, the CDR3 is TGTGCCAGCAGTTACGGCCCCCCGGACAGCCTCTATGGCTACACCTTC. This translates into CASSYGPPDSLYGYTF.

This clonotype has only a few counts. The chain employs TRBV6-5 and TRBJ2-5; D not resolved. The germline CDR1 and CDR2 sequences are MNHEY and SVGAGI. The CDR3 covers 13 residues. Trimming took 0 bases from V and 6 from J, leaving 8 bases between them. The CDR3 DNA follows: TGTGCCAGCAGTTACTCCCTGTTACAGACCCAGTACTTC. Protein: CASSYSLLQTQYF.

The chain has TRBV3-1 and TRBJ1-2; D perhaps matches TRBD1 (6 bases). The CDR3 is 13 residues long. The germline V gene encodes CDR1 LGHDT and CDR2 YNNKEL (reference sequence). V was clipped by 4 bases and J by 11 bases, with 17 bases between them. For the CDR3, the DNA is TGTGCCAGCAGCCTCCTCGACAGGAATTCGTACACCTTC. Translation: CASSLLDRNSYTF.

The chain combines TRBV2 with TRBJ2-1; perhaps TRBD2 as D (6 bases). Trimming removed 2 bases from V and 10 bases from J, with 18 bases in between. CDR1 and CDR2 (germline): SNHLY, FYNNEI. The length of the CDR3 is 15 residues. The CDR3 region is CASSEPRSSEDEQFF. The CDR3 nucleotides read TGTGCCAGCAGTGAACCTCGGTCTAGCGAAGACGAGCAGTTCTTC.

This chain connects TRBV20-1 to TRBJ2-5; D unresolved. The CDR3 extends over 11 amino acids. Germline assignment: CDR1 DFQATT and CDR2 SNEGSKA (reference sequence). V lost 8 bases and J lost 0, with 7 bases in between. The CDR3 DNA reads as TGCAGTACTCAGGACCAAGAGACCCAGTACTTC. Residues: CSTQDQETQYF.

The gene calls are TRBV14 and TRBJ1-2; 7 nucleotides match TRBD1. This CDR3 is built from 15 residues. Germline V gene lookup returns CDR1 SGHDN and CDR2 FVKESK. J was trimmed by 5 bases and V by 2 bases; bases with no gene match: 8. The CDR3 region has the DNA TGTGCCAGCAGCCAATATATCCAGGGGGGGTATGGCTACACCTTC. Its translation: CASSQYIQGGYGYTF.

This clonotype was found a few times. This chain links TRBV7-8 with TRBJ1-5; weak D call: TRBD1 (6 bases). The CDR3 covers 17 residues. The V gene's germline CDR1 is SGHVS and CDR2 FQNEAQ. V was shortened by 2 bases and J by 0 bases, with 14 bases between the two germline ends. The DNA for the CDR3 is TGTGCCAGCAGCTTATTAGGGACACCTTATAGCAATCAGCCCCAGCATTTT. Residues: CASSLLGTPYSNQPQHF.

This clonotype was detected a few times. CDR3 bases: TGTGCCAGCAGTTGGGGACAGGGCTATGGCTACACCTTC. This translates into CASSWGQGYGYTF. V and J are TRBV27 and TRBJ1-2; 9 bases are a match to TRBD1. Germline V gene data show CDR1 as MNHEY and CDR2 as SMNVEV (reference sequence). The CDR3 contains 13 residues. After removal of 4 bases from V and 4 bases from J, the junction contained 1 base not matched to a gene.

Concerning this clonotype itself: The junction does not match germline at one end; this may be a read error. The chain joins TRBV24-1 to TRBJ2-3; a possible D gene is TRBD2 (5 bases). Germline-derived CDR1 and CDR2 are KGHDR and SFDVKD. The CDR3 runs to 13 residues. The chain's CDR3 is CATSGTSRDTQNF. The CDR3 nucleotides are TGTGCCACCAGTGGGACTTCCCGGGATACGCAGAATTTT.

This clonotype was counted only a few times. The V gene is TRBV6-1, the J gene TRBJ2-5; D is ambiguous. The CDR3 consists of 14 residues. Trimming took 7 bases from V and 4 from J, leaving 16 bases between them. Germline-derived CDR1 and CDR2 are MNHNS and SASEGT. The CDR3 region is CASTITLTGETQYF. The CDR3 DNA is TGTGCCAGCACCATAACACTCACGGGAGAGACCCAGTACTTC.

The chain employs TRBV3-1 and TRBJ2-7; 10 nucleotides agree with TRBD2. Germline V CDR1 and CDR2: LGHDT, YNNKEL (reference sequence). This CDR3 spans 15 amino acids. Trimming took 4 bases from V and 2 from J; bases not matched to a gene: 5. The CDR3 loop reads CASSPGLASTYEQYF. CDR3 coding DNA: TGTGCCAGCAGCCCGGGACTAGCGAGCACCTACGAGCAGTACTTC.

This clonotype was picked up many times. The J gene is TRBJ2-1, the V gene TRBV5-1, with 8 bases that match TRBD2. J gave up 9 bases and V 0 bases, and 8 bases lay outside the gene matches. The CDR3 is 15 amino acids. Germline V CDR1 and CDR2: SGHRS, YFSETQ. Here the CDR3 reads CASSLDSGGQSEQFF. CDR3 bases: TGCGCCAGCAGCTTGGATTCGGGAGGGCAGAGTGAGCAGTTCTTC.

This chain links TRBV9 with TRBJ2-7; a possible D gene is TRBD1 (6 bases). Germline CDR1 and CDR2: SGDLS and YYNGEE. The CDR3 consists of 12 residues. The germline V and J ends were trimmed by 4 bases and 5 bases, with 10 bases remaining between them. The CDR3 loop is CASSITGNEQYF. CDR3 coding DNA: TGTGCCAGCAGCATTACAGGGAACGAGCAGTACTTC. The full variable domain, rest sourced from reference TRBV9 and TRBJ2-7, is DSGVTQTPKHLITATGQRVTLRCSPRSGDLSVYWYQQSLDQGLQFLIQYYNGEERAKGNILERFSAQQFPDLHSELNLSSLELGDSALYFCASSITGNEQYFGPGTRLTVT.

This chain connects TRBV7-8 to TRBJ2-1, with D unresolved. CDR1 and CDR2 from the germline V gene are SGHVS and FQNEAQ. Between the trimmed V and J ends, which lost 5 bases and 7 bases, there was a span of 24 bases. The CDR3 length is 17 residues. The CDR3 DNA reads TGTGCCAGCAGCCTCCCCAAGTCCTCCCGCCGAAATAATGAGCAGTTCTTC. As protein: CASSLPKSSRRNNEQFF.

This clonotype has a handful of counts. V is TRBV3-1 and J is TRBJ2-2; no clear D gene. Trimming shortened V by 3 bases and J by 4 bases, and 6 bases separated the two germline ends. The CDR3 sequence is 13 residues long. Germline-derived CDR1 and CDR2 are LGHDT and YNNKEL (reference sequence). For the CDR3, the DNA is TGTGCCAGCAGCCATTTGGGCACCGGGGAGCTGTTTTTT. This translates into CASSHLGTGELFF.

The chain uses TRBV6-2 or TRBV6-3 and TRBJ2-7; D may correspond to TRBD1 or TRBD2 (5 bases each). The CDR3 runs 12 residues. V dropped 11 bases and J dropped 1 base, with 12 bases sitting between them. Per the germline V gene, CDR1 is MNHEY and CDR2 is SVGEGT. CDR3 nucleotides: TGTGCCTCAAGGGACGGATCCTACGAGCAGTACTTC. Amino acids: CASRDGSYEQYF.

V is TRBV10-2 and J is TRBJ2-1; D perhaps matches TRBD2 (5 bases). CDR1 WSHSY and CDR2 SAAADI come from the germline V gene. The CDR3 extends over 12 amino acids. Trimming pared 11 bases from V and 5 bases from J, leaving 13 bases between. The CDR3, as DNA: TGCGCCTCGTTGGTCGGGAACAATGAGCAGTTCTTC. Translation: CASLVGNNEQFF.

V usage is TRBV28 and J usage is TRBJ2-7; TRBD1 aligns across 9 bases. Germline values: CDR1 MDHEN, CDR2 SYDVKM. The J segment lost 4 bases and the V segment lost 5 bases, leaving 9 bases of the junction unmatched. CDR3 size: 15 residues. The CDR3 DNA follows: TGTGCCAGCAGTCACTCACCGGGACAGGGTTACGAGCAGTACTTC. Translating gives CASSHSPGQGYEQYF.

In its sample, this clonotype was seen a few times. This rearrangement joins TRBV10-3 to TRBJ1-4; 8 bases match TRBD1. Germline loops: CDR1 ENHRY, CDR2 SYGVKD. With V trimmed by 3 bases and J by 7 bases, 4 bases remained unmatched. This CDR3 has 14 residues. The CDR3 is CAISDSGGGEKLFF. The CDR3 nucleotides read TGTGCCATCAGTGACTCAGGGGGCGGTGAAAAACTGTTTTTT.

This clonotype was observed a handful of times. This chain connects TRBV25-1 to TRBJ2-1; possibly TRBD1 for D (6 bases). The germline CDR1 and CDR2 sequences are MGHDK and SYGVNS. The CDR3 length is 12 residues. V was shortened by 8 bases and J by 4 bases, with 9 bases between the two germline ends. The CDR3 DNA follows: TGTGCCAGCCTGCAGGGGTACAATGAGCAGTTCTTC. Residues: CASLQGYNEQFF.

In this sample, this clonotype turned up a few times. The junction does not match germline at one end; this may be a read error. The chain recombines TRBV7-7 with TRBJ2-5; no reliable D call. Germline values: CDR1 SSHAT, CDR2 FNYEAQ (reference sequence). The CDR3 is 14 residues long. CDR3 region: CASSLYLNQETQYF. CDR3 sequence (DNA): TGTGCTAGCAGCTTGTACCTGAACCAAGAGACCCAGTACTTC.

The CDR3 DNA reads TGCGCCAGCAGCGACCGGGGAGCACAAGAGACCCAGTACTTC. The encoded protein is CASSDRGAQETQYF. The J gene is TRBJ2-5, the V gene TRBV5-1, with D maybe TRBD2 (5 bases). Germline V gene sequence: CDR1 SGHRS, CDR2 YFSETQ. The ends were cut back, 4 bases at V and 2 bases at J, with 12 bases in the middle. CDR3 length: 14 amino acids.

This clonotype has just a few counts. The chain uses TRBV9 and TRBJ2-7; 8 nucleotides line up with TRBD2. The V gene end was trimmed by 4 bases and the J gene end by 5 bases; junction bases not matched to a gene: 11. Germline assignment: CDR1 SGDLS and CDR2 YYNGEE. The CDR3 spans 15 residues. Here the CDR3 DNA reads TGTGCCAGCAGCATTTCAGCGGGAGCTCCCAACGAGCAGTACTTC. This sequence encodes CASSISAGAPNEQYF.

This chain connects TRBV24-1 to TRBJ2-5; D is unclear. Germline CDR1 reads KGHDR; CDR2 reads SFDVKD. This CDR3 is built from 13 residues. V lost 0 bases to trimming and J lost 2 bases, with 3 bases between them. The CDR3 reads CATSDLGQETQYF. The CDR3 region has the DNA TGTGCCACCAGTGATTTGGGGCAAGAGACCCAGTACTTC.